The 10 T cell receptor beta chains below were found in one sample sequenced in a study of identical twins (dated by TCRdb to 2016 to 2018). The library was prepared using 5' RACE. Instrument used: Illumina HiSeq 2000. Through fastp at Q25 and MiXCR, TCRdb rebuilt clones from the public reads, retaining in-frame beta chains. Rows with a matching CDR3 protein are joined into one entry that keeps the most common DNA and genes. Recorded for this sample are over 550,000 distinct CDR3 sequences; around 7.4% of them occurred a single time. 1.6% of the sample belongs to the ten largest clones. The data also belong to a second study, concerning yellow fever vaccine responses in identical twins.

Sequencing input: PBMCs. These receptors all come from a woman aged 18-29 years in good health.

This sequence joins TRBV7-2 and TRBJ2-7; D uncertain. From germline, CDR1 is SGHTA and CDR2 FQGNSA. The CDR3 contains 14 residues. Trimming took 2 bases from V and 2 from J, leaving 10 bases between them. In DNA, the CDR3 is TGTGCCAGCAGCTTAAAAGTCGGTACCTACGAGCAGTACTTC. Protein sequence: CASSLKVGTYEQYF.

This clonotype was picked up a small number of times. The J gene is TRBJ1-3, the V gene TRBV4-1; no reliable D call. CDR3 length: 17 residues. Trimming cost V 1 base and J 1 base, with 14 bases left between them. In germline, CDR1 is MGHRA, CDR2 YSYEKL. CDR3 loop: CASSQASGEISGNTIYF. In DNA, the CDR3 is TGCGCCAGCAGCCAAGCGTCTGGGGAAATTTCTGGAAACACCATATATTTT.

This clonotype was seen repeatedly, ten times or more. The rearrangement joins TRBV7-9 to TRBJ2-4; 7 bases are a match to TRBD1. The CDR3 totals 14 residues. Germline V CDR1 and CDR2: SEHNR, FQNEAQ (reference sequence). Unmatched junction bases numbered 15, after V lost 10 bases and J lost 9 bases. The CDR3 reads CATGAQQGVGIQYF. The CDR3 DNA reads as TGTGCCACAGGTGCCCAGCAGGGGGTTGGCATTCAGTACTTC.

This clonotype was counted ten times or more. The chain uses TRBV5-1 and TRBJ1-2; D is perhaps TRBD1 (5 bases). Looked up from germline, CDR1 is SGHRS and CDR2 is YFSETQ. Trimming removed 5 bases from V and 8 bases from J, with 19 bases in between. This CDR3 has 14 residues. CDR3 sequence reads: CASRSTELVEGYTF. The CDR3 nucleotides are TGCGCCAGCAGGTCGACAGAATTAGTTGAAGGCTACACCTTC.

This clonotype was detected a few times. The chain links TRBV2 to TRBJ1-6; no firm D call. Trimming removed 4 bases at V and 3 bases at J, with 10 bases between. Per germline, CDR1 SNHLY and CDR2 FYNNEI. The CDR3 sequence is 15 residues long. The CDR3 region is CASSGAVNYNSPLHF. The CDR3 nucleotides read TGTGCCAGCAGTGGGGCCGTAAACTATAATTCACCCCTCCACTTT. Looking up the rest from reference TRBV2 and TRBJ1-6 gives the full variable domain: EPEVTQTPSHQVTQMGQEVILRCVPISNHLYFYWYRQILGQKVEFLVSFYNNEISEKSEIFDDQFSVERPDGSNFTLKIRSTKLEDSAMYFCASSGAVNYNSPLHFGNGTRLTVT.

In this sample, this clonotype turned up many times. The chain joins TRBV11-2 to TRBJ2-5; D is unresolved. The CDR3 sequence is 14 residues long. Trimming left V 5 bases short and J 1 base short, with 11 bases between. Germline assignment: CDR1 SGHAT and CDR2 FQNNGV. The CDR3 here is CASSLRPIQETQYF. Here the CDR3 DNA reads TGTGCCAGCAGCCTCCGACCGATCCAAGAGACCCAGTACTTC.

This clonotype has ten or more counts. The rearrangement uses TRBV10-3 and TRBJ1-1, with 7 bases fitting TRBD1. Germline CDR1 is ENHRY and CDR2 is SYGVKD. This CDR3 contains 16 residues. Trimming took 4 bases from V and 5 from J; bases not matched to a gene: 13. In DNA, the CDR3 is TGTGCCATCAGTGGCCAAGGTAGGGGGCTTCTGACTGAAGCTTTCTTT. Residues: CAISGQGRGLLTEAFF.

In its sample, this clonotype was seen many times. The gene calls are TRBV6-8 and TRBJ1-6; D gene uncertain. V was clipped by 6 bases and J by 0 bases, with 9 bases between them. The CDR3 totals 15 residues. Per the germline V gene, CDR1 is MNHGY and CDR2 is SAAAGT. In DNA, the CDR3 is TGTGCCAGCAGCCCCCCGAGCTCCTATAATTCACCCCTCCACTTT. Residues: CASSPPSSYNSPLHF.

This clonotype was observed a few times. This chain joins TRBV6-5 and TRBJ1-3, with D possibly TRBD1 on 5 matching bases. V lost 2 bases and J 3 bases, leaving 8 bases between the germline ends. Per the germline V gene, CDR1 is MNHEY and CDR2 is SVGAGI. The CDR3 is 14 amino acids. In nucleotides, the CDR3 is TGTGCCAGCAGTTACGGGGCCAGTGGAAACACCATATATTTT. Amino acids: CASSYGASGNTIYF.

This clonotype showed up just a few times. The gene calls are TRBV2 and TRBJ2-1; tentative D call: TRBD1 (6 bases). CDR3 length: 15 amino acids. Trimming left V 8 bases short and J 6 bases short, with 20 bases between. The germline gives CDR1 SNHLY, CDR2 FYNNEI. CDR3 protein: CASASTGHNGNEQFF. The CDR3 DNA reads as TGTGCCAGCGCCTCGACAGGCCATAATGGCAATGAGCAGTTCTTC. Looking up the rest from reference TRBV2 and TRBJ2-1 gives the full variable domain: EPEVTQTPSHQVTQMGQEVILRCVPISNHLYFYWYRQILGQKVEFLVSFYNNEISEKSEIFDDQFSVERPDGSNFTLKIRSTKLEDSAMYFCASASTGHNGNEQFFGPGTRLTVL.